The sequence of this TCR beta chain was determined in a study of molecular identifiers for immune sequencing clone quantification. Libraries from naive CD8 cells were generated from roughly 21,000 to 960,000 sorted cells (with 10%, 30% or 50% RNA). Listed TCR primers, together with previously described methods, were used for the bulk TCR libraries. TCRdb recomputed calls from the PCR reads with MiXCR, one row per CDR3 protein. The data show nearly 650,000 distinct CDR3 sequences, roughly 27% seen once. This CDR3 spans 12 amino acids. The germline V and J ends were trimmed by 2 bases and 5 bases, with 6 bases remaining between them. CDR1 and CDR2 (germline): LNHDA, SQIVND (reference sequence).

The TCR was taken from a human donor in good health. Some libraries in this study had Jurkat cell RNA spiked in. The source material was naive CD8+ T cells from blood, with Jurkat cell RNA spiked in. Regarding subset: FACS-sorted CD8+CD4-CCR7+CD45RA+ naive T cells. The V gene is TRBV19, the J gene TRBJ1-1; maybe TRBD1 (5 bases). CDR3 sequence reads: CASSIRGTEAFF. For the CDR3, the DNA is TGTGCCAGTAGTATAAGGGGTACTGAAGCTTTCTTT.